These 27 T cell receptor beta chains share one sample of origin, sequenced in a study of blood T cell repertoires in COVID-19 (dated by TCRdb to about 2020). The protocol used for the library was the immunoSEQ multiplex PCR assay. TCRdb's version of the immuneACCESS table is confined to in-frame rearrangements and falls short of the full clone set. An unresolved V gene accounts for under half of the shortfall where checked; the remainder is of unknown origin. For this sample the table gives about 180,000 clones, of which 80% to 85% were detected only once. Approximately 8% of the sample is in the top ten clones. The specimen sequenced was peripheral blood. These receptor sequences come from a woman in her 70s with COVID-19, enrolled during active disease.

As regards this clone: An end of the junction does not agree with germline; a read error may underlie this. This chain links TRBV28 with TRBJ2-6; the match to TRBD1 covers 7 bases. The germline gives CDR1 MDHEN, CDR2 SYDVKM. This CDR3 has 16 residues. The CDR3 here is CVSGRDSLSGANVLTF. CDR3 in DNA: TGTGTCAGCGGTCGGGACAGTCTCTCTGGGGCCAACGTCCTGACTTTC.

This chain uses TRBV14 with TRBJ1-3, with D possibly matching TRBD1 (6 bases). This CDR3 contains 13 residues. Germline CDR1 is SGHDN and CDR2 is FVKESK. V dropped 5 bases and J dropped 4 bases, with 9 bases sitting between them. The CDR3 region is CASSVGQGNTIYF. The CDR3 nucleotides read TGTGCCAGCAGCGTTGGACAGGGAAACACCATATATTTT.

The chain carries TRBV18 and TRBJ2-1; D might be TRBD2 (7 bases). V was shortened by 3 bases and J by 8 bases, with 14 bases between the two germline ends. The CDR3 has 14 residues. Germline lookup yields CDR1 KGHSH and CDR2 LQKENI. The CDR3 region is CASSPGLGGDEQFF. The CDR3 DNA is TGTGCCAGCTCACCCGGACTAGGGGGGGATGAGCAGTTCTTC.

This clone is a singleton in its sample. V usage is TRBV19 and J usage is TRBJ2-3, with no clear D. Germline V CDR1 and CDR2: LNHDA, SQIVND (reference sequence). This CDR3 has 13 residues. V was cut by 1 base and J by 4 bases, with 6 bases left in between. In DNA form, the CDR3 reads TGTGCCAGTAGTATAGGAGAAGCAGATACGCAGTATTTT. This gives the protein CASSIGEADTQYF.

This clone was recorded only once. The rearrangement links TRBV19 to TRBJ2-5; D possibly corresponds to TRBD1 (5 bases). From germline, CDR1 is LNHDA and CDR2 SQIVND (reference sequence). Trimming removed 8 bases from V and 4 bases from J, with 11 bases in between. This CDR3 spans 12 amino acids. CDR3 in DNA: TGTGCCAGTGGAGACACAGGAGAGACCCAGTACTTC. It encodes CASGDTGETQYF.

This sequence joins TRBV19 and TRBJ2-5; D perhaps matches TRBD1 (6 bases). CDR1 LNHDA and CDR2 SQIVND come from the germline V gene (reference sequence). Trimming removed 3 bases at V and 2 bases at J, with 16 bases between. CDR3 length: 16 amino acids. DNA of the CDR3: TGTGCCAGTAGTATGGTCGGCAGGGGTCCTCAAGAGACCCAGTACTTC. It translates to CASSMVGRGPQETQYF.

This chain connects TRBV19 to TRBJ1-1; TRBD1 might be the D (5 bases). Between the trimmed V and J ends, which lost 5 bases and 5 bases, there was a span of 24 bases. Germline CDR1 reads LNHDA; CDR2 reads SQIVND (reference sequence). The CDR3 length is 17 residues. CDR3 coding DNA: TGTGCCAGTAGTCCCGGACCGGCGGGGGTCCGAAATACTGAAGCTTTCTTT. Encoded protein: CASSPGPAGVRNTEAFF.

This rearrangement joins TRBV11-1 to TRBJ2-3; TRBD2 agrees at 8 bases. The CDR3 contains 13 residues. Germline-derived CDR1 and CDR2 are SGHAT and FQDESV (reference sequence). The junction had 2 bases not matched to a gene; V was cut back by 6 bases and J by 3 bases. The CDR3 here is CASRLAATDTQYF. CDR3 coding DNA: TGTGCCAGCAGACTAGCGGCAACAGATACGCAGTATTTT. The variable domain in full, completed from reference TRBV11-1 and TRBJ2-3, reads EAEVAQSPRYKITEKSQAVAFWCDPISGHATLYWYRQILGQGPELLVQFQDESVVDDSQLPKDRFSAERLKGVDSTLKIQPAELGDSAMYLCASRLAATDTQYFGPGTRLTVL.

The rearrangement uses TRBV7-9 and TRBJ1-4; TRBD1 matches 10 bases. The CDR3 length is 15 residues. V shed 4 bases, J shed 8 bases, and the junction held 7 bases outside the gene matches. Per germline, CDR1 SEHNR and CDR2 FQNEAQ (reference sequence). CDR3 sequence (DNA): TGTGCCAGCAGCTACCCGACAGGGGGCTTGGAAAAACTGTTTTTT. It yields the protein CASSYPTGGLEKLFF.

The chain is built from TRBV4-1 and TRBJ2-7; D not certain. Trimming removed 4 bases at V and 0 bases at J, with 7 bases between. Looked up from germline, CDR1 is MGHRA and CDR2 is YSYEKL. CDR3 length: 13 residues. For the CDR3, the DNA is TGCGCCAGCAGCCCCTCCAGCTCCTACGAGCAGTACTTC. Its protein product is CASSPSSSYEQYF.

This clone was picked up a small number of times. The genes are TRBV30 and TRBJ1-4; maybe TRBD1 (6 bases). The length of the CDR3 is 14 residues. Germline assignment: CDR1 GTSNPN and CDR2 SVGIG (reference sequence). V gave up 3 bases and J gave up 9 bases, with 17 bases separating them. The CDR3 sequence: CAWRADRSDKKLFF. The CDR3 DNA is TGTGCCTGGAGGGCCGACAGGTCCGATAAAAAACTGTTTTTT.

The chain couples TRBV6-5 to TRBJ2-7; 7 nucleotides line up with TRBD1. The J segment lost 2 bases and the V segment lost 5 bases, leaving 9 bases of the junction unmatched. This CDR3 is built from 15 residues. Per the germline V gene, CDR1 is MNHEY and CDR2 is SVGAGI. In DNA form, the CDR3 reads TGTGCCAGCAGTCCCCGACAGGGTTTTACCTACGAGCAGTACTTC. Protein product: CASSPRQGFTYEQYF.

V and J are TRBV6-4 and TRBJ2-1; D is possibly TRBD2 (6 bases). This CDR3 is 16 amino acids long. The V and J ends lost 3 bases and 0 bases respectively, with 12 bases between them. Germline V lookup: CDR1 MRHNA, CDR2 SNTAGT. The CDR3 loop is CASSEFSGSSYNEQFF. The CDR3 bases are TGTGCCAGCAGTGAATTTAGCGGTAGCTCCTACAATGAGCAGTTCTTC.

This clone appeared once. The J gene is TRBJ2-1, the V gene TRBV6-6, with TRBD2 matching over 8 bases. Per germline, CDR1 MNHNY and CDR2 SVGAGI (reference sequence). V lost 2 bases and J lost 7; bases outside the gene matches: 7. This CDR3 has 15 residues. Here the CDR3 DNA reads TGTGCCAGCAGTTACCCTACTAGCGGCACTAATGAGCAGTTCTTC. Protein: CASSYPTSGTNEQFF.

The chain combines TRBV29-1 with TRBJ1-4; D uncertain. V lost 6 bases to trimming and J lost 3 bases, with 14 bases between them. Germline CDR1 is SQVTM and CDR2 is ANQGSEA. The length of the CDR3 is 14 residues. The DNA of the CDR3 is TGCAGCGTCCGTGATGAACGGTCTAATGAAAAACTGTTTTTT. It specifies CSVRDERSNEKLFF. The variable domain in full, with the rest retrieved from reference TRBV29-1 and TRBJ1-4, is SAVISQKPSRDICQRGTSLTIQCQVDSQVTMMFWYRQQPGQSLTLIATANQGSEATYESGFVIDKFPISRPNLTFSTLTVSNMSPEDSSIYLCSVRDERSNEKLFFGSGTQLSVL.

The V gene is TRBV30, the J gene TRBJ2-3, with 10 nucleotides matching TRBD2. The CDR3 totals 14 residues. Trimming cost V 8 bases and J 11 bases; bases outside gene matches: 16. Germline CDR1 is GTSNPN and CDR2 is SVGIG (reference sequence). In DNA, the CDR3 is TGTGCCCTAACTATAGCGGGAGGACATACGGGGCAGTATTTT. It codes for CALTIAGGHTGQYF.

The chain has TRBV28 and TRBJ1-5, with a tentative D call TRBD1 (6 bases). Trimming stripped 3 bases from V and 7 bases from J, with 13 bases between. This CDR3 has 14 residues. Per germline, CDR1 MDHEN and CDR2 SYDVKM. DNA for the CDR3: TGTGCCAGCAGTTTCGGGCAGGGGAGACAGCCCCAGCATTTT. It encodes CASSFGQGRQPQHF.

CDR3 loop: CASSFGLAASYNEQFF. The CDR3 DNA sequence: TGTGCCAGCAGCTTCGGACTAGCGGCCTCCTACAATGAGCAGTTCTTC. The rearrangement joins TRBV3-1 (or the pseudogene TRBV3-2) to TRBJ2-1, with 10 bases identical to TRBD2. V shed 5 bases and J 0 bases; nucleotides not matched to a gene: 4. CDR1 LGHDT and CDR2 YNNKEL come from the germline V gene (reference sequence). The CDR3 is 16 amino acids.

The chain has TRBV29-1 and TRBJ2-1, with 8 bases lining up with TRBD2. The CDR3 covers 14 residues. After removal of 7 bases from V and 0 bases from J, the junction contained 5 bases not matched to a gene. Germline V gene sequence: CDR1 SQVTM, CDR2 ANQGSEA. The chain's CDR3 is CSAHSGSSYNEQFF. The CDR3 DNA reads TGCAGCGCCCACAGCGGGAGCTCCTACAATGAGCAGTTCTTC.

This clone came up a few times. The V gene is TRBV5-6, the J gene TRBJ1-2, with a tentative D call TRBD1 (5 bases). Germline CDR1 and CDR2: SGHDT and YYEEEE. This CDR3 region has 13 residues. V lost 6 bases, J lost 8 bases, and 17 bases lay in between. DNA of the CDR3: TGTGCCAGCACCCTGCGGGGCAGGGTCGGCTACACCTTC. As protein: CASTLRGRVGYTF.

The chain carries TRBV28 and TRBJ2-7, with 8 bases fitting TRBD2. Germline CDR1 and CDR2: MDHEN and SYDVKM. The CDR3 extends over 16 amino acids. V shed 3 bases and J 7 bases; nucleotides not matched to a gene: 14. The CDR3, as DNA: TGTGCCAGCAGTTTGGGAGGCGCGGGAGGCTTGGGAGAGCAGTACTTC. This encodes CASSLGGAGGLGEQYF.

V gene TRBV10-3 combines with J gene TRBJ2-5, with TRBD1 identical over 11 bases. Germline V gene sequence: CDR1 ENHRY, CDR2 SYGVKD. This CDR3 comprises 14 residues. The ends lost 6 bases at V and 2 bases at J; junction bases unmatched: 2. The CDR3 nucleotides read TGTGCCATCAGGGGGGACAGGGGGCAAGAGACCCAGTACTTC. Residues: CAIRGDRGQETQYF.

This clone has just one count. Within the sample, other DNA sequences also encode this same CDR3. V usage is TRBV2 and J usage is TRBJ2-2, with TRBD1 as a possible D gene (6 bases). The germline CDR1 and CDR2 sequences are SNHLY and FYNNEI. Trimming removed 6 bases at V and 6 bases at J, with 11 bases between. The CDR3 is 13 amino acids. CDR3 in DNA: TGTGCCAGCAGCGCACAGGGCCCCGGGGAGCTGTTTTTT. Protein product: CASSAQGPGELFF.

In DNA, the CDR3 is TGTGCCAGCAGCCTACTAGCGGGAAGGTTGGGAGAGACCCAGTACTTC. Protein: CASSLLAGRLGETQYF. The chain couples TRBV3-1 (or the pseudogene TRBV3-2) to TRBJ2-5; TRBD2 agrees at 10 bases. V dropped 4 bases and J dropped 4; count of bases not matched to a gene: 9. The CDR3 loop spans 16 amino acids. Germline V gene sequence: CDR1 LGHDT, CDR2 YNNKEL (reference sequence).

The CDR3 DNA reads as TGTGCCAGTAGTATCCCGGCAGGGGGGTCCTACGAGCAGTACTTC. Protein product: CASSIPAGGSYEQYF. This sequence joins TRBV19 and TRBJ2-7, with D maybe TRBD1 (7 bases). Germline assignment: CDR1 LNHDA and CDR2 SQIVND (reference sequence). The CDR3 contains 15 residues. Trimming took 3 bases from V and 1 from J, leaving 13 bases between them.

This rearrangement joins TRBV28 to TRBJ2-7; a possible D gene is TRBD1 (7 bases). Germline CDR1 MDHEN, CDR2 SYDVKM. The CDR3 covers 13 residues. The V end was cut by 2 bases, the J end by 7 bases, with 12 bases between. CDR3 amino acids: CASSLAQGGEQYF. The CDR3 region has the DNA TGTGCCAGCAGTTTAGCCCAGGGGGGTGAGCAGTACTTC.

This chain connects TRBV29-1 to TRBJ1-2; 7 nucleotides line up with TRBD1. Germline V gives CDR1 SQVTM, CDR2 ANQGSEA. The junction had 12 bases not matched to a gene; V was cut back by 8 bases and J by 3 bases. This CDR3 comprises 14 residues. CDR3 nucleotides: TGCAGCCCGGCGGTGATCGGACAGGACTATGGCTACACCTTC. As protein: CSPAVIGQDYGYTF.